This T cell receptor beta chain was obtained from a study of cytotoxic CD8 clonotypes in ibrutinib-treated CLL (dated by TCRdb to 2020 to 2022). Some background on the complete study: The cohort included about 15 treatment-naive and roughly 10 relapsed/refractory patients; roughly 17 were IGHV unmutated. Responses were partial in some 24 patients and complete in 2; after median about 68 months follow-up, about 15 stayed in remission and around 12 progressed. The response samples were drawn at a median of roughly twelve months into treatment, with a range of roughly 6 to 40 months. On average, each sample yielded about 250,000 productive templates and 94,082 productive rearrangements. Longitudinal samples were available for about 30% of the 86 trial participants. Cryopreserved peripheral blood mononuclear cells were collected at three points: before therapy, at response, and at either sustained remission or disease progression. The investigation overall reported the following: Public clonotypes were rare and either shrank or stayed stable during treatment, and the rise in clonality at ibrutinib response reflected expansion of private clonotypes. At baseline, clonality was higher than in age-matched healthy donors and showed a strong correlation with circulating CD8+ T-cell counts. Clonality increased at ibrutinib response, stayed stable in sustained remission, and fell back toward baseline at progression. Sampling times were not matched between patients in sustained remission and patients whose disease was progressing, and lymph node repertoires were not examined.

For TCR beta library preparation, 2 to 2.5 micrograms of genomic DNA were isolated from cryopreserved PBMCs. High-throughput TCR beta sequencing was performed on longitudinal blood samples from CLL patients receiving ibrutinib monotherapy. The patients were enrolled in a single-center, open-label phase 2 trial of ibrutinib monotherapy. A MiSeq instrument was used for deep resolution sequencing, which targeted depths ranging from 1 in 1 million up to 1 in 200,000 T cells, with coverage averaging 10x for each clonotype. The immunoSEQ hsTCRB Kit was used to generate TCR beta libraries. In the authors' own workflow: ImmunoSEQ Data Assistant and ImmunoSEQ Analyzer were used for data analysis, and V, D and J genes were assigned according to IMGT definitions. Clonality, which ranges from 0 to 1, was calculated as one minus the normalized Shannon entropy of productive rearrangement frequencies. Only overrepresented clonotypes making up at least 0.05% of the repertoire of each patient were included in the public clonotype analysis. About a dozen age-matched healthy donor repertoires from immuneACCESS served as clonality controls. In TCRdb, the immuneACCESS table is reduced to in-frame sequences with V and J assigned. These tables do not hold every clone; where another copy was compared, an unresolved V gene accounts for under half, and the others remain unexplained. That table gives V, J and clone size, and the DNA gave D and trimming. The sample contains 300,000 to 350,000 clones, about 77% of them found a single time. Of the sample, 5.5% to 8% falls within the top ten clones.

From a lookup of the germline V gene, CDR1 and CDR2 are SGHRS and YFSETQ. The CDR3 contains 12 residues, cysteine and phenylalanine counted. Only the CDR3 portion is preserved as DNA: 36 bases, with reading frame beginning at the first base. V was cut back by 6 bases and J by 6 bases, leaving a gap of 10 bases between them. On this clone: Its binding antigen is unknown. Per-base qualities were not stored, and no clone one base away is much larger.

This receptor was obtained from a human donor with chronic lymphocytic leukemia. In this chain, TRBV5-1 is recombined with TRBJ2-1, with the D segment identity uncertain. The sample consisted of PBMCs, taken before ibrutinib treatment. DNA sequence: TGCGCCAGCACTGATAGAGTCAATGAGCAGTTCTTC. It translates as CASTDRVNEQFF.